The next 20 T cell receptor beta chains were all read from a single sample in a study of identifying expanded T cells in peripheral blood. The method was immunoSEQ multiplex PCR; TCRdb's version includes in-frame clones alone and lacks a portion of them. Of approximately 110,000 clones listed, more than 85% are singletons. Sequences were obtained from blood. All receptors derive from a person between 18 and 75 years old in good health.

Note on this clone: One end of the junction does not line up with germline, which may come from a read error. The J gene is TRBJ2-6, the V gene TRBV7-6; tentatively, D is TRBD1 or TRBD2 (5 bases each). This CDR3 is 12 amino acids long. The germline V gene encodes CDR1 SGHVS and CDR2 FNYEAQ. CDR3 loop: CASSSPEWGMSF. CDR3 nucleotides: TGTGCCAGCAGCTCCCCTGAATGGGGGATGTCTTTC.

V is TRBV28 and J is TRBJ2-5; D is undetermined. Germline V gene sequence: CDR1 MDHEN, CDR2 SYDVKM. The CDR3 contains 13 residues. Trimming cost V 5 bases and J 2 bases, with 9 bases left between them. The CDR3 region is CASSPSGQETQYF. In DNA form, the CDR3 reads TGTGCCAGCAGTCCCTCGGGTCAAGAGACCCAGTACTTC.

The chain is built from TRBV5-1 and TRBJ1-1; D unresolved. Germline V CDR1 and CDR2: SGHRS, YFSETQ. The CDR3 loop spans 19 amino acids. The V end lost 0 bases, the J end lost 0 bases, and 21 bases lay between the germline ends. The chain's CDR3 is CASSLVPDRLVRMNTEAFF. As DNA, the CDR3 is TGCGCCAGCAGCTTGGTCCCCGACCGTTTAGTTCGAATGAACACTGAAGCTTTCTTT.

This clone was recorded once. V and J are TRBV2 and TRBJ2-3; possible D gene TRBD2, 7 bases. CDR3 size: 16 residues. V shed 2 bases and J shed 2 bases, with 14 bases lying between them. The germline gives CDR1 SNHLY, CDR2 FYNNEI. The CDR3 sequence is CASSELGGADTDTQYF. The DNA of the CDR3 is TGTGCCAGCAGTGAACTTGGGGGGGCTGACACAGATACGCAGTATTTT.

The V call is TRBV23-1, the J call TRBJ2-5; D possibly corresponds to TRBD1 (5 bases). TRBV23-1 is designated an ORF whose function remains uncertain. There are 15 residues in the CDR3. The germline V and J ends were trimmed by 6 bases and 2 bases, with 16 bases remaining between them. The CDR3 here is CASRGWGRPQETQYF. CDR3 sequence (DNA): TGCGCCAGCAGGGGCTGGGGCCGACCTCAAGAGACCCAGTACTTC.

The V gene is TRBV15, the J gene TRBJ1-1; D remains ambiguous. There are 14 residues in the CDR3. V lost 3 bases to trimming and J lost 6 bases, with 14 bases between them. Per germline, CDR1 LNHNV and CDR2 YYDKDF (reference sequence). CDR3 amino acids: CATSRSNRGSEAFF. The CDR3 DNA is TGTGCCACCAGCAGGTCGAACCGGGGATCTGAAGCTTTCTTT.

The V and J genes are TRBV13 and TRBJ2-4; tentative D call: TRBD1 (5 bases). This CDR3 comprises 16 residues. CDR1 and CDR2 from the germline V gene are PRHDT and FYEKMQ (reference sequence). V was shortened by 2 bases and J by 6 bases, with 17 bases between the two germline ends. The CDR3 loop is CASSLNSGLKPNIQYF. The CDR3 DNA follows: TGTGCCAGCAGCTTAAACTCAGGGCTAAAACCAAACATTCAGTACTTC.

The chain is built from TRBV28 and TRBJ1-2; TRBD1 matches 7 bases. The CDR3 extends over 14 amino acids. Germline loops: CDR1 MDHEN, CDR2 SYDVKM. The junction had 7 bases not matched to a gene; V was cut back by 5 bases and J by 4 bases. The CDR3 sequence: CASSRQDRAYGYTF. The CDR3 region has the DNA TGTGCCAGCAGTCGACAAGACAGGGCCTATGGCTACACCTTC.

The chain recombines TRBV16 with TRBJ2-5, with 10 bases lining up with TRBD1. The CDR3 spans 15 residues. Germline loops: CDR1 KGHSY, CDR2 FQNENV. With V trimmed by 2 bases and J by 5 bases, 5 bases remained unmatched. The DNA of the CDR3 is TGTGCCAGCAGCCAACTCCGGGACAGGGGTGAGACCCAGTACTTC. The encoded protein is CASSQLRDRGETQYF. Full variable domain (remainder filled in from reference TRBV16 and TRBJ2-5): GEEVAQTPKHLVRGEGQKAKLYCAPIKGHSYVFWYQQVLKNEFKFLISFQNENVFDETGMPKERFSAKCLPNSPCSLEIQATKLEDSAVYFCASSQLRDRGETQYFGPGTRLLVL.

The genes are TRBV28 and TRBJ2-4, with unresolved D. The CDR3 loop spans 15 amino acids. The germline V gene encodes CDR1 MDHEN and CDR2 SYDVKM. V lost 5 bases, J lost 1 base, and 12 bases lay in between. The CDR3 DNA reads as TGTGCCAGCAGTGGCTCCGAAGGGGCCAAAAACATTCAGTACTTC. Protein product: CASSGSEGAKNIQYF.

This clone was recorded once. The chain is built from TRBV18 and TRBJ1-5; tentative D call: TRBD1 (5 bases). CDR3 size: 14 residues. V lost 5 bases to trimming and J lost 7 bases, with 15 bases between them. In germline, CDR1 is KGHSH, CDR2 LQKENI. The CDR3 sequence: CASSSSGGDQPQHF. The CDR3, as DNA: TGTGCCAGCTCATCATCCGGGGGGGACCAGCCCCAGCATTTT.

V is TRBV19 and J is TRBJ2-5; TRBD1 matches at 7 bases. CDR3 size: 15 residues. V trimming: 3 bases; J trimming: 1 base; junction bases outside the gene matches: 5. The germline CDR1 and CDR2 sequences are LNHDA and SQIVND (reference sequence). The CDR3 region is CASSMGQSRQETQYF. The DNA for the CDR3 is TGTGCCAGTAGTATGGGACAGTCGCGCCAAGAGACCCAGTACTTC.

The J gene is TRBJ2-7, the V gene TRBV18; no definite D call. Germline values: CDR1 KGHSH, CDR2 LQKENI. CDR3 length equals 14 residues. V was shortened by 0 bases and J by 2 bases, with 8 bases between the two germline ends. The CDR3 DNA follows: TGTGCCAGCTCACCACCGGTAGCAGCCTACGAGCAGTACTTC. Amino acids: CASSPPVAAYEQYF.

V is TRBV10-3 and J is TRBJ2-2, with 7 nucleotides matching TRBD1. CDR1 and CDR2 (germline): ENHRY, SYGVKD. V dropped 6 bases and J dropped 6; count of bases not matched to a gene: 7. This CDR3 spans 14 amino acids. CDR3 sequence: CAISRTGAAGELFF. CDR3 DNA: TGTGCCATCAGCAGGACAGGTGCGGCCGGGGAGCTGTTTTTT.

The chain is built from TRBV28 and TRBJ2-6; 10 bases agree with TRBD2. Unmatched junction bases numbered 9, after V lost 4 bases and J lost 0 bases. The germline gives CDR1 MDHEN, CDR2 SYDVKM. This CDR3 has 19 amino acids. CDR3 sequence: CASSYPSGGRISGANVLTF. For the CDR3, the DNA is TGTGCCAGCAGTTACCCTAGCGGGGGACGTATCTCTGGGGCCAACGTCCTGACTTTC.

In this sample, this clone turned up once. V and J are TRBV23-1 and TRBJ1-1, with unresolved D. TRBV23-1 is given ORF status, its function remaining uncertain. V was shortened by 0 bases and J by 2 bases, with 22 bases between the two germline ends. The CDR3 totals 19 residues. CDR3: CASSQSLGLRPQDNTEAFF. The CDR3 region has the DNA TGCGCCAGCAGTCAATCTTTAGGTCTTCGACCCCAGGACAACACTGAAGCTTTCTTT.

The CDR3, as DNA: TGTGCCAGCAGCTTAGAAGACAGGGGGTACTATGGCTACACCTTC. Protein product: CASSLEDRGYYGYTF. The chain uses TRBV7-2 and TRBJ1-2; TRBD1 matches 9 bases. The CDR3 has 15 amino acids. CDR1 SGHTA and CDR2 FQGNSA come from the germline V gene. V was clipped by 1 base and J by 3 bases; unmatched bases: 3.

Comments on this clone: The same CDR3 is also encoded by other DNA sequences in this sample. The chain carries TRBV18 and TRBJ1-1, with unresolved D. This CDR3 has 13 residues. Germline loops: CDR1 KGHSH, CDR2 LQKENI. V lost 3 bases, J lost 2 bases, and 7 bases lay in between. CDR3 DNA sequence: TGTGCCAGCTCACCCGCAGCTAACACTGAAGCTTTCTTT. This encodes CASSPAANTEAFF.

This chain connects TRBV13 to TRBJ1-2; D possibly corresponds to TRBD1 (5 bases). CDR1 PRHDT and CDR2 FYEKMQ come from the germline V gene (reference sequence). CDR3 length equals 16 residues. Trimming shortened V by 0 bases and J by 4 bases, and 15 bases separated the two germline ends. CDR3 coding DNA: TGTGCCAGCAGCTTAGGCCGAGGGGAAGTCGGCTATGGCTACACCTTC. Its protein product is CASSLGRGEVGYGYTF.

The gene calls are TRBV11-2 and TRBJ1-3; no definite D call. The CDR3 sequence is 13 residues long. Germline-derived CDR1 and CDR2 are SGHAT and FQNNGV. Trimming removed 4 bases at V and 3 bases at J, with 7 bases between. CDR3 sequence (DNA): TGTGCCAGCAGCTCAAACGTTGGAAACACCATATATTTT. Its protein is CASSSNVGNTIYF.